These 8 T cell receptor beta chains were sequenced from one sample in a study of cytomegalovirus exposure and HLA in healthy donors. Repertoires were generated with immunoSEQ multiplex PCR, while TCRdb's copy carries only in-frame clones and drops some. The sample consists of over 120,000 clones, 80% to 90% of them appearing once. Specimen: PBMCs. These receptors were collected from a woman aged 25-40 years in good health and CMV-seropositive.

This sequence joins TRBV9 and TRBJ1-3, with D uncertain. V was pared by 4 bases and J by 0 bases, with 8 bases between. CDR1 SGDLS and CDR2 YYNGEE come from the germline V gene. This CDR3 has 14 residues. The DNA of the CDR3 is TGTGCCAGCAGCCCCCCCAACTCTGGAAACACCATATATTTT. Translation: CASSPPNSGNTIYF.

This chain links TRBV6-6 with TRBJ2-5; no firm D call. Trimming removed 5 bases at V and 3 bases at J, with 13 bases between. The germline V gene encodes CDR1 MNHNY and CDR2 SVGAGI (reference sequence). The CDR3 runs to 14 residues. The CDR3: CASSPGRTKETQYF. The CDR3 bases are TGTGCCAGCAGTCCGGGTCGCACCAAAGAGACCCAGTACTTC.

This clone was seen ten or more times. The genes are TRBV27 and TRBJ1-2, with D hard to call. V lost 9 bases to trimming and J lost 2 bases, with 16 bases between them. The CDR3 loop spans 14 amino acids. Germline assignment: CDR1 MNHEY and CDR2 SMNVEV (reference sequence). CDR3 region: CASRAAGINYGYTF. The CDR3 DNA is TGTGCCAGTCGAGCGGCGGGGATAAACTATGGCTACACCTTC.

The rearrangement uses TRBV7-8 and TRBJ2-1; 11 nucleotides line up with TRBD2. The V gene's germline CDR1 is SGHVS and CDR2 FQNEAQ. This CDR3 comprises 16 residues. With 1 base clipped from V and 6 bases from J, the junction kept 5 bases outside the gene matches. CDR3 protein: CASSLVGTSGPNEQFF. The CDR3 DNA reads as TGTGCCAGCAGCTTAGTGGGGACTAGCGGACCCAATGAGCAGTTCTTC.

The genes are TRBV11-2 and TRBJ2-2, with TRBD1 matching 7 bases. V trimming: 6 bases; J trimming: 0 bases; junction bases outside the gene matches: 13. This CDR3 is built from 18 residues. Germline lookup yields CDR1 SGHAT and CDR2 FQNNGV. CDR3 DNA sequence: TGTGCCAGCAGACGAATAAGGACAGGACCTACGAACACCGGGGAGCTGTTTTTT. This sequence encodes CASRRIRTGPTNTGELFF.

V usage is TRBV12-5 and J usage is TRBJ1-2, with TRBD1 as a possible D gene (5 bases). V lost 3 bases to trimming and J lost 7 bases, with 9 bases between them. The CDR3 extends over 12 amino acids. Germline loops: CDR1 LGHNT, CDR2 FRNRAP. CDR3 sequence: CASGFGGFGYTF. The CDR3 region has the DNA TGTGCTAGTGGTTTCGGGGGATTTGGCTACACCTTC.

The rearrangement links TRBV18 to TRBJ2-7; D may be TRBD1 (6 bases). The germline CDR1 and CDR2 sequences are KGHSH and LQKENI. The CDR3 is 13 amino acids. Trimming shortened V by 6 bases and J by 0 bases, and 9 bases separated the two germline ends. CDR3 bases: TGTGCCAGCTCGGGACAAAGCTCCTACGAGCAGTACTTC. Residues: CASSGQSSYEQYF. Supplemented by reference TRBV18 and TRBJ2-7, the full variable domain reads NAGVMQNPRHLVRRRGQEARLRCSPMKGHSHVYWYRQLPEEGLKFMVYLQKENIIDESGMPKERFSAEFPKEGPSILRIQQVVRGDSAAYFCASSGQSSYEQYFGPGTRLTVT.

The J gene is TRBJ1-2, the V gene TRBV7-2, with D maybe TRBD1 (5 bases). CDR1 and CDR2 (germline): SGHTA, FQGNSA. This CDR3 has 15 residues. The ends were cut back, 2 bases at V and 4 bases at J, with 14 bases in the middle. The CDR3 loop reads CASSLIQGGVYGYTF. In DNA, the CDR3 is TGTGCCAGCAGCTTAATCCAGGGTGGTGTCTATGGCTACACCTTC.